This T cell receptor beta chain was sequenced for a study of OX40 agonist ivuxolimab in advanced cancers. Turning to the study itself: Among those enrolled, mean age was 60 years (range roughly 20 to 80) and about 79% were male. The study, taken as a whole, reports: At doses 0.1 to 3.0 mg/kg, CD4+ and CD8+ clones expanded. Normalized T-cell clonal expansion was also low in some nonresponders.

TCRdb's table, derived via immunoSEQ multiplex PCR, lists solely in-frame clones and lacks some. The top ten clones hold around 1% of a sample with about 70,000 clones, roughly nine tenths of them seen once. As concerns this clone: Its target is unknown.

Enrollment shut out patients with autoimmune disease history or systemic immunosuppression. The CDR3 extends over 13 amino acids. V was clipped by 6 bases and J by 0 bases, with 9 bases between them. Germline loops: CDR1 SNHLY, CDR2 FYNNEI. The receptor comes from an adult with an advanced solid tumor such as melanoma, head and neck, liver or kidney cancer. The starting material was CD4+ or CD8+ T cells sorted from blood, obtained in a trial of the OX40 agonist ivuxolimab. The chain joins TRBV2 to TRBJ2-7; possibly TRBD1 for D (6 bases). The CDR3 nucleotides are TGTGCCAGCAGGGGGGACAACTCCTACGAGCAGTACTTC. It codes for CASRGDNSYEQYF.